This T cell receptor (beta chain) is from a study of T-cell memory formation after mild COVID-19. Across the whole study: Largely, TCR clusters stayed within a single donor.

It was 5'RACE with constant-segment primers that produced the TCR alpha and TCR beta cDNA libraries, which carried sample barcodes and UMIs. MiXCR was run by TCRdb on the 5' RACE reads, yielding one entry per CDR3 protein. Of about 560,000 distinct CDR3 sequences listed, 20% to 25% are singletons. This clonotype was seen only a few times. Its antigen is currently unknown. The study, taken as a whole, reports: Later expanders leaned CD4+, whereas clones that contracted between day 15 and 85 were balanced CD4/CD8. Clonal second-wave expansions that peaked on day 37 had unconfirmed SARS-CoV-2 specificity.

The CDR3 contains 15 residues. J lost 3 bases, V lost 1 base, and 4 bases had no gene match. Germline V gene sequence: CDR1 SGHVS, CDR2 FNYEAQ. J is TRBJ2-7 and V is TRBV7-6; 9 positions agree with TRBD2. The TCR sequence derives from an adult woman who had mild COVID-19 (a few samples of this study predate the infection). Cell type and time point are not known. Material for sequencing was PBMCs or a T cell subset sorted from them (not recorded which). DNA of the CDR3: TGTGCCAGCAGCTTAGGGGCGGGAGGGGACTACGAGCAGTACTTC. This sequence encodes CASSLGAGGDYEQYF.